This entry concerns a single TCR beta chain. PCR primers comprised 60 Vbeta and 13 Jbeta primers. Produced via immunoSEQ multiplex PCR; TCRdb's table is partial and in-frame only. The sample records 150,000 to 200,000 clones, 79% being singletons. The sample is drawn from a study of cytomegalovirus exposure and HLA in healthy donors. This CDR3 region has 15 residues. The V and J ends lost 3 bases and 3 bases, in that order; junction bases with no gene match: 5. Germline-derived CDR1 and CDR2 are LGHNA and YNFKEQ. The TCR comes from a woman aged 45 to 65 in good health and CMV-seronegative. The chain links TRBV4-2 to TRBJ2-1; 7 bases agree with TRBD2. The sequencing sample was made of PBMCs. The CDR3 region has the DNA TGTGCCAGCAGCCAGCCCGGGACTATCTACAATGAGCAGTTCTTC. Amino acid sequence: CASSQPGTIYNEQFF.